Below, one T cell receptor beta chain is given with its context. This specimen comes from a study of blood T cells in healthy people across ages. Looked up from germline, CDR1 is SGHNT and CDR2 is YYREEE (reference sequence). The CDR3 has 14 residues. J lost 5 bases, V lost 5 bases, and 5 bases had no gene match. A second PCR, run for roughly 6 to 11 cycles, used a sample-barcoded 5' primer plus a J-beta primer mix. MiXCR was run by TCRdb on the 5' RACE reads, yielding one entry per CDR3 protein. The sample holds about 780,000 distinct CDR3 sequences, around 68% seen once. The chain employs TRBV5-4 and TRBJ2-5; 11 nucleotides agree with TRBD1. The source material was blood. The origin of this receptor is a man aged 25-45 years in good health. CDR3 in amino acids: CASRSDRGQETQYF. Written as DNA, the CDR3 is TGTGCCAGCAGATCGGACAGGGGGCAGGAGACCCAGTACTTC.